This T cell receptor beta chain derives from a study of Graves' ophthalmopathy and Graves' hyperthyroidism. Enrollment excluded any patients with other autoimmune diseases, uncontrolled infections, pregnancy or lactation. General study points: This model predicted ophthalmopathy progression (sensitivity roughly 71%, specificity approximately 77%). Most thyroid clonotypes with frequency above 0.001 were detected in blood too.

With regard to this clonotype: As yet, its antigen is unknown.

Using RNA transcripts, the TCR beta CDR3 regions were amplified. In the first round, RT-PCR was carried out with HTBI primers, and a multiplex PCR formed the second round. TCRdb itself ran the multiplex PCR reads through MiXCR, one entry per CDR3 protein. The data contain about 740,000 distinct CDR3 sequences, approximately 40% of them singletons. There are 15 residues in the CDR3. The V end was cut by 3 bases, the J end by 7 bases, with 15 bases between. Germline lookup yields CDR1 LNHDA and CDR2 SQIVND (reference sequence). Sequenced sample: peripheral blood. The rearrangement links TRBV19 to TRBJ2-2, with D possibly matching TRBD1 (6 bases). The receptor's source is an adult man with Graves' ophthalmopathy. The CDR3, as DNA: TGTGCCAGTAGTATGGGGCTTCTAGGGGGCGGGGAGCTGTTTTTT. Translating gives CASSMGLLGGGELFF.